This T cell receptor beta chain emerged from a study of cytotoxic CD8 clonotypes in ibrutinib-treated CLL. CDR3 length: 14 amino acids. Trimming cost V 5 bases and J 1 base; bases outside gene matches: 4. CDR1 and CDR2 (germline): KGHSH, LQKENI. The intended depth for sequencing was 1 in 200,000 to 1 in 1 million T cells. Here immunoSEQ multiplex PCR was the method, and the copy in TCRdb shows in-frame clones only, minus some. The sample shows about 140,000 clones, 80% to 95% of them seen only once. Comments on this clone: The sample carries other DNA sequences with the same CDR3.

This chain joins TRBV18 and TRBJ1-1, with 7 nucleotides matching TRBD1. The clonotype comes from a human donor with chronic lymphocytic leukemia. The sequenced sample was PBMCs, obtained after 12 months of ibrutinib treatment. CDR3 bases: TGTGCCAGCTCAACCGGGACAGCGAACACTGAAGCTTTCTTT. It specifies CASSTGTANTEAFF.